The 21 T cell receptor beta chains listed next were all sequenced from one sample in a study of CD8+CD57+ T cells in acquired aplastic anemia listed by TCRdb under 2018. Sequencing was performed on an Illumina HiSeq 2000. Genomic DNA served as template for TCR beta VDJ combination and CDR3 sequence profiling. TCRdb reprocessed the public reads (quality trimming at Q25 with fastp, clone calling with MiXCR) and kept in-frame beta chains. Rows with one shared CDR3 protein collapse into an entry with the most common genes and DNA. For this sample the table gives around 130,000 distinct CDR3 sequences, of which roughly 55% were detected only once. The top ten clonotypes cover 25% to 30% of the sample. The patients picked for sequencing were ones in whom flow cytometry had shown an expansion of CD8+CD57+ cells. The sample comprised sorted CD4+, CD8+, or CD8+CD57+ T cells (not recorded which) from PBMCs. Receptors originate from a human donor with aplastic anemia.

This clonotype was seen at least ten times. V and J are TRBV7-3 and TRBJ2-7; D is ambiguous. Germline CDR1 SGHTA, CDR2 FQGTGA. With 5 bases removed from V and 4 bases from J, the gap between germline ends came to 12 bases. The length of the CDR3 is 13 residues. The chain's CDR3 is CASSLTDGYEQYF. The CDR3, as DNA: TGTGCCAGCAGCCTCACGGACGGGTACGAGCAGTACTTC.

In nucleotides, the CDR3 is TGCGCCAGCACCCCACGAGAGACCCAGTACTTC. As protein: CASTPRETQYF. The rearrangement uses TRBV10-1 and TRBJ2-5, with D uncertain. Germline CDR1 and CDR2: WNHNN and SYGVQD (reference sequence). The V and J ends lost 7 bases and 4 bases respectively, with 7 bases between them. The CDR3 is 11 amino acids.

This clonotype was observed at least ten times. The chain uses TRBV7-9 and TRBJ1-1; the D is unclear. V shed 3 bases and J shed 4 bases, with 3 bases lying between them. This CDR3 comprises 11 residues. CDR1 SEHNR and CDR2 FQNEAQ come from the germline V gene (reference sequence). The CDR3 region has the DNA TGTGCCAGCAGCTTGAGCACTGAAGCTTTCTTT. Protein: CASSLSTEAFF.

The chain combines TRBV20-1 with TRBJ2-3; 10 positions match TRBD2. V lost 5 bases and J lost 0; bases outside the gene matches: 2. Germline values: CDR1 DFQATT, CDR2 SNEGSKA (reference sequence). The CDR3 length is 14 residues. The CDR3 region has the DNA TGCAGTGCTGAAGCGGGGGGGAGCACAGATACGCAGTATTTT. It yields the protein CSAEAGGSTDTQYF.

The J gene is TRBJ1-3, the V gene TRBV28, with D possibly matching TRBD1 (5 bases). The CDR3 consists of 15 residues. CDR1 is MDHEN, CDR2 SYDVKM, per germline. Between the trimmed V and J ends, which lost 3 bases and 0 bases, there was a span of 9 bases. The CDR3 nucleotides are TGTGCCAGCAGTTTGGGCGGGACCTCTGGAAACACCATATATTTT. Residues: CASSLGGTSGNTIYF. The variable domain in full, completed from reference TRBV28 and TRBJ1-3, reads DVKVTQSSRYLVKRTGEKVFLECVQDMDHENMFWYRQDPGLGLRLIYFSYDVKMKEKGDIPEGYSVSREKKERFSLILESASTNQTSMYLCASSLGGTSGNTIYFGEGSWLTVV.

The rearrangement uses TRBV10-1 and TRBJ2-3; possibly TRBD2 for D (7 bases). This CDR3 is built from 15 residues. Trimming cost V 3 bases and J 3 bases, with 13 bases left between them. Germline V gene sequence: CDR1 WNHNN, CDR2 SYGVQD (reference sequence). The CDR3 is CASSDGGAGTDTQYF. CDR3 DNA: TGCGCCAGCAGTGATGGGGGGGCAGGAACAGATACGCAGTATTTT.

The chain employs TRBV5-4 and TRBJ2-7, with 10 bases identical to TRBD1. The V gene's germline CDR1 is SGHNT and CDR2 YYREEE (reference sequence). The CDR3 length is 13 residues. J lost 8 bases, V lost 3 bases, and 5 bases had no gene match. This CDR3 is CASSSMGQGQQYF. The CDR3 DNA sequence: TGTGCCAGCAGCTCGATGGGACAGGGGCAGCAGTACTTC.

This clonotype came up once. The chain couples TRBV10-3 to TRBJ2-2; D is undetermined. The V gene's germline CDR1 is ENHRY and CDR2 SYGVKD. V was trimmed by 2 bases and J by 3 bases, leaving 4 bases between them. The CDR3 spans 13 residues. The CDR3 region has the DNA TGTGCCATCAGTGAGGTAGACACCGGGGAGCTGTTTTTT. As protein: CAISEVDTGELFF.

This clonotype was seen a handful of times. The CDR3 DNA sequence: TGTGCCAGCAGCTTTTTCCCCCAAAGCACAGATACGCAGTATTTT. As protein: CASSFFPQSTDTQYF. The chain employs TRBV5-4 and TRBJ2-3; D ambiguous. The CDR3 consists of 15 residues. The V and J ends lost 2 bases and 0 bases respectively, with 10 bases between them. The germline gives CDR1 SGHNT, CDR2 YYREEE (reference sequence).

This chain links TRBV19 with TRBJ2-5, with TRBD1 matching over 7 bases. Germline V CDR1 and CDR2: LNHDA, SQIVND (reference sequence). V trimming: 4 bases; J trimming: 3 bases; junction bases outside the gene matches: 2. CDR3 length equals 13 residues. CDR3 amino acids: CASSTDREETQYF. CDR3 coding DNA: TGTGCCAGTAGTACCGACAGGGAAGAGACCCAGTACTTC.

This clonotype was seen more than once but under ten times. The chain has TRBV2 and TRBJ1-5, with a weak D call TRBD1 (5 bases). The CDR3 contains 15 residues. CDR1 and CDR2 (germline): SNHLY, FYNNEI. Deletions cut 5 bases from V and 9 bases from J, with 20 bases between. CDR3 amino acids: CASSLQTGRGRPQHF. DNA of the CDR3: TGTGCCAGCAGTTTGCAGACCGGCCGGGGGAGGCCCCAGCATTTT. Combining the CDR3 with reference TRBV2 and TRBJ1-5 gives the whole variable domain EPEVTQTPSHQVTQMGQEVILRCVPISNHLYFYWYRQILGQKVEFLVSFYNNEISEKSEIFDDQFSVERPDGSNFTLKIRSTKLEDSAMYFCASSLQTGRGRPQHFGDGTRLSIL.

The V and J genes are TRBV4-3 and TRBJ2-2; no reliable D call. This CDR3 comprises 17 residues. The germline gives CDR1 LGHNA, CDR2 YSLEER. Trimming stripped 5 bases from V and 0 bases from J, with 16 bases between. Here the CDR3 reads CASSVGRADANTGELFF. CDR3 bases: TGCGCCAGCAGCGTGGGCCGGGCCGACGCGAACACCGGGGAGCTGTTTTTT.

This clonotype was recorded at least ten times. The CDR3 DNA is TGCGCCAGCAGCCCAAATCACGAGGGTGGCTACGAGCAGTACTTC. It yields the protein CASSPNHEGGYEQYF. V and J are TRBV4-1 and TRBJ2-7; a possible D gene is TRBD2 (5 bases). Trimming pared 4 bases from V and 3 bases from J, leaving 16 bases between. CDR3 size: 15 residues. The germline CDR1 and CDR2 sequences are MGHRA and YSYEKL.

The DNA for the CDR3 is TGTGCCAGCAGTGATCAGGGATATTGGGAGACCCAGTACTTC. Its protein product is CASSDQGYWETQYF. The rearrangement links TRBV2 to TRBJ2-5; TRBD1 might be the D (5 bases). Trimming took off 3 bases at V and 5 bases at J, with 13 bases between the two ends. CDR3 length: 14 amino acids. Germline CDR1 reads SNHLY; CDR2 reads FYNNEI.

The V and J genes are TRBV3-1 and TRBJ1-4, with a possible D match to TRBD1 (5 bases). Germline CDR1 reads LGHDT; CDR2 reads YNNKEL (reference sequence). The ends were cut back, 4 bases at V and 5 bases at J, with 17 bases in the middle. The CDR3 totals 16 residues. CDR3 sequence: CASSPLVGEYNEKLFF. As DNA, the CDR3 is TGTGCCAGCAGCCCCCTCGTAGGGGAGTACAATGAAAAACTGTTTTTT.

This clonotype was recorded once. The V gene is TRBV25-1, the J gene TRBJ2-5; a possible D gene is TRBD2 (5 bases). With 5 bases removed from V and 0 bases from J, the gap between germline ends came to 10 bases. The CDR3 is 14 residues long. Germline CDR1 and CDR2: MGHDK and SYGVNS. CDR3 DNA sequence: TGTGCCAGCAGTAGCCGGGATTACCAAGAGACCCAGTACTTC. This sequence encodes CASSSRDYQETQYF.

The table lists this clonotype with a count of one. The V gene is TRBV5-1, the J gene TRBJ1-6; possibly TRBD1 for D (5 bases). Germline lookup yields CDR1 SGHRS and CDR2 YFSETQ. Trimming pared 0 bases from V and 6 bases from J, leaving 7 bases between. The CDR3 is 14 residues long. The CDR3 nucleotides are TGCGCCAGCAGCTTGGGGGACCGTAATTCACCCCTCCACTTT. It encodes CASSLGDRNSPLHF.

In this sample, this clonotype turned up many times. The chain carries TRBV7-9 and TRBJ2-7, with D tentatively TRBD2 (6 bases). Germline CDR1 is SEHNR and CDR2 is FQNEAQ (reference sequence). CDR3 length: 15 residues. Trimming took off 3 bases at V and 3 bases at J, with 15 bases between the two ends. Here the CDR3 reads CASSLGSGALYEQYF. CDR3 sequence (DNA): TGTGCCAGCAGCTTGGGTAGCGGAGCTCTCTACGAGCAGTACTTC.

The V gene is TRBV7-9, the J gene TRBJ1-3, with D perhaps matching TRBD1 (5 bases). Trimming took off 5 bases at V and 4 bases at J, with 9 bases between the two ends. Germline loops: CDR1 SEHNR, CDR2 FQNEAQ (reference sequence). The CDR3 loop spans 13 amino acids. CDR3 sequence (DNA): TGTGCCAGCAGCGAAGGGACGGGAAACACCATATATTTT. It encodes CASSEGTGNTIYF.

This clonotype was observed at least ten times. The chain links TRBV5-6 to TRBJ2-2, with 11 bases lining up with TRBD2. Per the germline V gene, CDR1 is SGHDT and CDR2 is YYEEEE. The CDR3 totals 16 residues. The V and J ends lost 2 bases and 5 bases, in that order; junction bases with no gene match: 5. For the CDR3, the DNA is TGTGCCAGCAGCTTCGGGACTAGCGGAGCAACCGGGGAGCTGTTTTTT. This codes for CASSFGTSGATGELFF.

This clonotype was found many times. The genes are TRBV4-2 and TRBJ2-7; TRBD2 matches 10 bases. Germline CDR1 is LGHNA and CDR2 is YNFKEQ. The CDR3 is 17 residues long. Trimming cost V 0 bases and J 5 bases; bases outside gene matches: 10. CDR3 bases: TGTGCCAGCAGCCAAGAGGGGGTTAGACTAGCGGGTGACGAGCAGTACTTC. Amino acid sequence: CASSQEGVRLAGDEQYF.